This is a list of T cell receptor beta chains from one sample in a study of post-analysis software for immune sequencing data. Using its own MiXCR run on the PCR reads, TCRdb lists one record per CDR3 protein. The data contain about 770,000 distinct CDR3 sequences, just over 45% of them singletons. Material for sequencing was blood. These receptors all come from a girl aged 5-17 years with multiple sclerosis. Each CDR3 is given without its conserved first and last residue. Each record gives: J gene, clone size, V gene, CDR3 protein. A row's size may be missing; if present it is once, few, many or a size class.

TRBJ1-5	NA	TRBV7-2	ASSLAVTGGSNQPQH
TRBJ1-2	NA	TRBV4-1	ASSQDERVWYGYT
TRBJ1-2	few	TRBV13	ASSLGEIAGYT
TRBJ1-4	NA	TRBV18	ASSPTNEKLF
TRBJ2-3	NA	TRBV20-1	SAPIPGGRADTQY
TRBJ2-3	NA	TRBV5-5	ASSLGLGPGTDTQY
TRBJ2-7	NA	TRBV6-2/TRBV6-3	ASSYYRSTYTYEQY
NA	NA	TRBV12-3/TRBV12-4	ASSLGAGGSLGTQY
TRBJ2-3	NA	TRBV6-6	AVKRRTPEMLDTQY
TRBJ1-2	NA	TRBV6-1	ASSPGQGPSFNYGYT
TRBJ2-3	NA	TRBV30	AWSRGESTDTQY
TRBJ2-5	few	TRBV7-6	ASSSPLLAPRQQETQY
TRBJ2-3	few	TRBV24-1	ATSDWGAADTQY
TRBJ2-7	NA	TRBV7-6	ASSLGVAGGPYEQY
TRBJ2-4	NA	TRBV11-3	ASSLVVGLQNIQY
TRBJ2-7	few	TRBV6-5	ASLSTGTPSYEQY
TRBJ2-1	NA	TRBV25-1	ASSEYFMTPAEQF
TRBJ2-1	many	TRBV7-3	ASSLRGLGEQF
TRBJ2-3	once	TRBV30	SGGSTDTQY
TRBJ1-2	NA	TRBV12-3/TRBV12-4	ASSPNLPQANYGYT
TRBJ2-3	few	TRBV7-6	ASSLDVSGGTDTQY
TRBJ2-7	NA	TRBV6-2/TRBV6-3	ASSRRDRASYEQY
TRBJ1-1	NA	TRBV6-5	ASSYWTPGQTNTEAF
TRBJ2-1	few	TRBV10-3	AIREQGESSYNEQF
TRBJ1-1	few	TRBV7-2	ASSYSLFTEAF
TRBJ2-7	few	TRBV20-1	SAREWRERSYEQY
TRBJ2-5	NA	TRBV28	ASSPSTSGIPLNEQY
TRBJ2-5	NA	TRBV6-6	ASSYRSVETQY
TRBJ2-7	NA	TRBV29-1	SVEGGRGVNHEQY
TRBJ2-7	NA	TRBV20-1	SANNRLDSYEQY
TRBJ2-3	few	TRBV20-1	SARVPTSTDTQY
TRBJ2-6	NA	TRBV20-1	SARDLTGANVLT
TRBJ2-7	NA	TRBV6-5	ASSYEAASSYEQY
NA	NA	TRBV7-2	ASSLAQDYSGYEQY
TRBJ2-7	NA	TRBV5-1	ASSLGWGPDRRSYEQY
TRBJ2-7	few	TRBV6-6	ASTAPGTSSYEQY
TRBJ2-3	NA	TRBV18	ASSPRVDGDTQY
TRBJ1-4	NA	TRBV7-9	ASSFEAMREKLF
TRBJ2-1	NA	TRBV7-2	ASSLDTYLNEQF
TRBJ2-1	few	TRBV5-1	ASSLAGLARSSYNEQF